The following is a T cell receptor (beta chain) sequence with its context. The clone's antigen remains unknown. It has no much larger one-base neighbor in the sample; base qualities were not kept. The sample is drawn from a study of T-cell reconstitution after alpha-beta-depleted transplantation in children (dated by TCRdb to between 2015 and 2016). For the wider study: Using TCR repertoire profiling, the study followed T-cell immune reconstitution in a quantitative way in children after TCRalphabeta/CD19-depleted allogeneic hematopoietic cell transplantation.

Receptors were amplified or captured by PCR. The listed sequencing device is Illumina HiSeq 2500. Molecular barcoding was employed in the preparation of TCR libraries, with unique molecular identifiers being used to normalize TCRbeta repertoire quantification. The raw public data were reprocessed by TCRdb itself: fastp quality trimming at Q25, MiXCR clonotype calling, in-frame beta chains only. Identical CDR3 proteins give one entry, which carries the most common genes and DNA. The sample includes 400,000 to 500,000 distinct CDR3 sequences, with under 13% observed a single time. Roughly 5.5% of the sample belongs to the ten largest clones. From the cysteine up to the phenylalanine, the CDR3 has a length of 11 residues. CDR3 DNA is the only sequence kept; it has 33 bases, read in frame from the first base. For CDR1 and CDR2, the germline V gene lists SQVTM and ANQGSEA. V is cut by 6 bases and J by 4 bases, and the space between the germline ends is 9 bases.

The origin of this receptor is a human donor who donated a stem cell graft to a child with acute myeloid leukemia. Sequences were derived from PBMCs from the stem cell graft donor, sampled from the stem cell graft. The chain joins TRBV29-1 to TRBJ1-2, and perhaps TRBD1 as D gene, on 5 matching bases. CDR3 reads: CSVQGGYGYTF. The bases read TGCAGCGTGCAGGGCGGCTATGGCTACACCTTC.